The next 31 T cell receptor beta chains were all read from a single sample in a study of response to subunit inactivated influenza vaccine. MiXCR, run by TCRdb on the RT-PCR reads, gives a single entry per CDR3 protein. The sample carries about 480,000 distinct CDR3 sequences, 10% to 11% recorded once. The sample consisted of PBMCs from blood, taken roughly 45 days after vaccination. The receptors shown here come from a man aged 45-65 years who received an inactivated influenza vaccine.

This clonotype was recorded a few times. The rearrangement links TRBV5-1 to TRBJ2-1, with 11 bases lining up with TRBD2. CDR1 SGHRS and CDR2 YFSETQ come from the germline V gene. This CDR3 is built from 17 residues. V trimming: 0 bases; J trimming: 7 bases; junction bases outside the gene matches: 9. CDR3 bases: TGCGCCAGCAGCTTGGGTCTGCTAGCGGGAGGCCGGAATGAGCAGTTCTTC. This codes for CASSLGLLAGGRNEQFF.

This clonotype occurred many times. V gene TRBV7-9 combines with J gene TRBJ1-5; unclear D gene. Trimming cost V 8 bases and J 0 bases, with 11 bases left between them. The germline gives CDR1 SEHNR, CDR2 FQNEAQ (reference sequence). The CDR3 totals 14 residues. The chain's CDR3 is CASASDRSNQPQHF. CDR3 coding DNA: TGTGCCAGCGCCTCAGACCGTAGCAATCAGCCCCAGCATTTT.

The chain joins TRBV29-1 to TRBJ1-1; D unclear. V shed 6 bases and J shed 0 bases, with 5 bases lying between them. The germline V gene encodes CDR1 SQVTM and CDR2 ANQGSEA. CDR3 length: 11 residues. The CDR3, as DNA: TGCAGCGTGGAGGTGAACACTGAAGCTTTCTTT. Its translation: CSVEVNTEAFF.

This clonotype was counted ten times or more. The V gene is TRBV7-9, the J gene TRBJ2-7, with D perhaps being TRBD1 or TRBD2 (5 bases each). Germline values: CDR1 SEHNR, CDR2 FQNEAQ (reference sequence). This CDR3 region has 14 residues. Trimming shortened V by 5 bases and J by 6 bases, and 17 bases separated the two germline ends. In nucleotides, the CDR3 is TGTGCCAGCAGCGAACCCGGGACGGCCAGCGAGCAGTACTTC. Its translation: CASSEPGTASEQYF.

The chain combines TRBV25-1 with TRBJ2-2, with a possible D match to TRBD1 (5 bases). The germline CDR1 and CDR2 sequences are MGHDK and SYGVNS. This CDR3 is built from 10 residues. V was pared by 7 bases and J by 17 bases, with 14 bases between. Written as DNA, the CDR3 is TGTGCCAGCAAAGGACACCCCGGTTTTTTT. Its protein product is CASKGHPGFF.

This clonotype was recorded a few times. The chain joins TRBV4-2 to TRBJ2-2; the D is unclear. This CDR3 has 17 residues. Germline lookup yields CDR1 LGHNA and CDR2 YNFKEQ. Trimming took off 0 bases at V and 5 bases at J, with 16 bases between the two ends. This CDR3 reads CASSQDHKIKKTGELFF. The CDR3 DNA follows: TGTGCCAGCAGCCAAGATCACAAGATTAAGAAAACCGGGGAGCTGTTTTTT.

This clonotype was seen more than once but under ten times. V and J are TRBV6-1 and TRBJ2-7, with TRBD2 identical over 8 bases. This CDR3 spans 14 amino acids. Per germline, CDR1 MNHNS and CDR2 SASEGT. The V gene end was trimmed by 8 bases and the J gene end by 3 bases; junction bases not matched to a gene: 9. The CDR3 DNA sequence: TGTGCCAGCTCAAGTAGCGGGAAGAACTACGAGCAGTACTTC. This sequence encodes CASSSSGKNYEQYF.

J is TRBJ1-2 and V is TRBV11-1; TRBD1 aligns across 10 bases. This CDR3 has 19 amino acids. Germline V gene lookup returns CDR1 SGHAT and CDR2 FQDESV (reference sequence). Trimming removed 4 bases from V and 8 bases from J; junction bases left unmatched: 22. The CDR3 region is CASSSFATFRDRGFRGYTF. In DNA form, the CDR3 reads TGTGCCAGCAGCTCCTTCGCGACCTTCCGGGACAGGGGTTTCCGCGGCTACACCTTC.

This clonotype has only a few counts. This is likely a read error, given that the CDR3 carries no conserved phenylalanine or tryptophan at its end. No DNA is shown, since the ends of the CDR3 on it are uncertain; the CDR3 is the one TCRdb lists. The V call is TRBV7-6, the J call TRBJ2-1; the D segment call TRBD1 is taken from the table without a DNA check. In germline, CDR1 is SGHVS, CDR2 FNYEAQ. The CDR3 totals 10 residues, both ends included. CDR3: CASSTRGGFL.

At least ten counts were recorded for this clonotype. This sequence joins TRBV4-3 and TRBJ1-1, with TRBD1 matching 8 bases. Germline loops: CDR1 LGHNA, CDR2 YSLEER. The CDR3 totals 18 residues. The V segment lost 0 bases and the J segment 1 base; nucleotides outside the gene matches: 10. The CDR3, as DNA: TGCGCCAGCAGCCAAGAGGAGGGTCCCGGGACAGGGAACACTGAAGCTTTCTTT. It yields the protein CASSQEEGPGTGNTEAFF.

This clonotype was recorded many times. This chain uses TRBV5-1 with TRBJ2-6; D is unresolved. The CDR3 is 15 amino acids. V lost 1 base to trimming and J lost 0 bases, with 5 bases between them. Germline-derived CDR1 and CDR2 are SGHRS and YFSETQ. The CDR3 spells CASSLTGSGANVLTF. DNA of the CDR3: TGCGCCAGCAGCTTGACTGGCTCTGGGGCCAACGTCCTGACTTTC.

This clonotype has more than one count but fewer than ten. The chain combines TRBV28 with TRBJ2-7; D perhaps matches TRBD1 (5 bases). The CDR3 covers 14 residues. Germline V gives CDR1 MDHEN, CDR2 SYDVKM. V lost 2 bases to trimming and J lost 4 bases, with 12 bases between them. CDR3 sequence (DNA): TGTGCCAGCAGTTTAATAGGGGTTGGATACGAGCAGTACTTC. This encodes CASSLIGVGYEQYF.

This clonotype was found many times. The V gene is TRBV28, the J gene TRBJ2-7, with 7 bases identical to TRBD1. CDR1 and CDR2 (germline): MDHEN, SYDVKM. The CDR3 is 14 amino acids. V lost 4 bases to trimming and J lost 2 bases; unmatched junction nucleotides: 5. The CDR3 here is CASSYGTDAYEQYF. The CDR3 bases are TGTGCCAGCAGTTACGGGACAGACGCCTACGAGCAGTACTTC.

The chain has TRBV7-2 and TRBJ2-3; 7 positions match TRBD2. The CDR3 covers 16 residues. After removal of 3 bases from V and 6 bases from J, the junction contained 12 bases not matched to a gene. Germline V lookup: CDR1 SGHTA, CDR2 FQGNSA. CDR3 residues: CASSLGEGLLQDTQYF. The CDR3 DNA reads as TGTGCCAGCAGCTTGGGGGAGGGGTTACTCCAGGATACGCAGTATTTT.

In nucleotides, the CDR3 is TGCGCCAGCAGCCACGTGTCGGGCGACTACATTCAGTACTTC. This sequence encodes CASSHVSGDYIQYF. The gene calls are TRBV4-1 and TRBJ2-4; D not resolved. V lost 3 bases to trimming and J lost 8 bases, with 14 bases between them. Germline CDR1 is MGHRA and CDR2 is YSYEKL. There are 14 residues in the CDR3.

The J gene is TRBJ2-6, the V gene TRBV5-1; D remains ambiguous. V lost 1 base and J 0 bases, leaving 11 bases between the germline ends. The length of the CDR3 is 17 residues. Germline assignment: CDR1 SGHRS and CDR2 YFSETQ. The CDR3 region has the DNA TGCGCCAGCAGCTTGACAAACTTGATCTCTGGGGCCAACGTCCTGACTTTC. Protein sequence: CASSLTNLISGANVLTF.

There are a few counts of this clonotype. The chain has TRBV11-2 and TRBJ2-1; unclear D gene. Trimming took 4 bases from V and 5 from J, leaving 12 bases between them. The CDR3 sequence is 14 residues long. Germline V gives CDR1 SGHAT, CDR2 FQNNGV. The CDR3 DNA is TGTGCCAGCAGCTCTGCCGGGCGAAACAATGAGCAGTTCTTC. This encodes CASSSAGRNNEQFF.

The J gene is TRBJ2-5, the V gene TRBV20-1; maybe TRBD1 (6 bases). V lost 5 bases to trimming and J lost 2 bases, with 15 bases between them. CDR1 is DFQATT and CDR2 is SNEGSKA in the germline V gene (reference sequence). The CDR3 contains 14 residues. The CDR3 loop reads CSAQRQERQETQYF. The CDR3 coding sequence is TGCAGTGCTCAGCGACAGGAAAGGCAAGAGACCCAGTACTTC.

This clonotype was counted ten times or more. This rearrangement joins TRBV15 to TRBJ1-3; a possible D gene is TRBD1 (6 bases). The germline V gene encodes CDR1 LNHNV and CDR2 YYDKDF (reference sequence). This CDR3 comprises 12 residues. Trimming took 4 bases from V and 12 from J, leaving 13 bases between them. The CDR3 spells CATSKRQASIYF. Written as DNA, the CDR3 is TGTGCCACCAGCAAAAGACAGGCTAGCATATATTTT. Variable domain in full (rest from reference TRBV15 and TRBJ1-3): DAMVIQNPRYQVTQFGKPVTLSCSQTLNHNVMYWYQQKSSQAPKLLFHYYDKDFNNEADTPDNFQSRRPNTSFCFLDIRSPGLGDTAMYLCATSKRQASIYFGEGSWLTVV.

At least ten counts were recorded for this clonotype. This chain links TRBV6-1 with TRBJ2-7; TRBD2 might be the D (5 bases). Trimming took 7 bases from V and 3 from J, leaving 19 bases between them. From germline, CDR1 is MNHNS and CDR2 SASEGT. This CDR3 region has 15 residues. The CDR3 DNA reads TGTGCCAGCACAAAGGAGGCAGGTGTGTACTACGAGCAGTACTTC. Its translation: CASTKEAGVYYEQYF.

This clonotype was seen a handful of times. The chain uses TRBV6-2 or TRBV6-3 and TRBJ2-7, with D maybe TRBD1 (5 bases). From germline, CDR1 is MNHEY and CDR2 SVGEGT. V was shortened by 2 bases and J by 3 bases, with 8 bases between the two germline ends. The length of the CDR3 is 13 residues. The CDR3 loop reads CASSYGASYEQYF. CDR3 nucleotide sequence: TGTGCCAGCAGTTACGGGGCAAGCTACGAGCAGTACTTC.

This clonotype was seen a handful of times. The chain carries TRBV20-1 and TRBJ1-6, with 9 positions matching TRBD1. V shed 2 bases, J shed 3 bases, and the junction held 5 bases outside the gene matches. The CDR3 has 16 residues. The germline V gene has CDR1 DFQATT and CDR2 SNEGSKA (reference sequence). CDR3 region: CSARRTGEYYNSPLHF. The CDR3 DNA sequence: TGCAGTGCTAGAAGGACAGGGGAGTACTATAATTCACCCCTCCACTTT.

In this sample, this clonotype turned up many times. The chain is built from TRBV29-1 and TRBJ2-7, with TRBD1 identical over 8 bases. The germline V gene encodes CDR1 SQVTM and CDR2 ANQGSEA. The CDR3 consists of 13 residues. With V trimmed by 6 bases and J by 5 bases, 9 bases remained unmatched. CDR3 nucleotides: TGCAGCGTCGCCCCGGGACAGGTCGACGAGCAGTACTTC. Encoded protein: CSVAPGQVDEQYF.

V usage is TRBV10-3 and J usage is TRBJ2-7; D gene unclear. V was shortened by 3 bases and J by 3 bases, with 12 bases between the two germline ends. Germline V gives CDR1 ENHRY, CDR2 SYGVKD. The CDR3 runs 14 residues. The CDR3 region is CAISESVLFYEQYF. The CDR3 DNA is TGTGCCATCAGTGAATCGGTCCTCTTCTACGAGCAGTACTTC.

This clonotype was recorded a few times. V gene TRBV5-1 combines with J gene TRBJ2-7; tentative D call: TRBD2 (6 bases). V was cut by 1 base and J by 3 bases, with 11 bases left in between. The V gene's germline CDR1 is SGHRS and CDR2 YFSETQ. The CDR3 is 14 amino acids. The CDR3 DNA is TGCGCCAGCAGCTTGTTAGACGGGAGCTACGAGCAGTACTTC. Its translation is CASSLLDGSYEQYF.

This clonotype was observed a handful of times. Here the CDR3 DNA reads TGTGCCAGCAGTGCTAGGACAGGGGGCCCCAATCAGCCCCAGCATTTT. This codes for CASSARTGGPNQPQHF. This chain connects TRBV28 to TRBJ1-5, with 11 bases lining up with TRBD1. The CDR3 runs 16 residues. Per the germline V gene, CDR1 is MDHEN and CDR2 is SYDVKM. The trim removed 5 bases at V and 3 bases at J, leaving 6 bases unmatched. Based on the CDR3 plus reference TRBV28 and TRBJ1-5, the full variable domain is DVKVTQSSRYLVKRTGEKVFLECVQDMDHENMFWYRQDPGLGLRLIYFSYDVKMKEKGDIPEGYSVSREKKERFSLILESASTNQTSMYLCASSARTGGPNQPQHFGDGTRLSIL.

This clonotype appeared a few times. The chain uses TRBV28 and TRBJ2-5, with TRBD1 matching over 11 bases. The germline gives CDR1 MDHEN, CDR2 SYDVKM. The CDR3 is 15 residues long. The V segment lost 5 bases and the J segment 0 bases; nucleotides outside the gene matches: 2. The CDR3 reads CASSGDRGYQETQYF. In DNA, the CDR3 is TGTGCCAGCAGTGGGGACAGGGGGTACCAAGAGACCCAGTACTTC.

This clonotype has a handful of counts. J is TRBJ2-1 and V is TRBV7-2; 14 nucleotides align to TRBD2. This CDR3 has 17 amino acids. V lost 3 bases and J lost 7; bases outside the gene matches: 8. Looked up from germline, CDR1 is SGHTA and CDR2 is FQGNSA. The CDR3 is CASSLDGTSGSRNEQFF. DNA for the CDR3: TGTGCCAGCAGCTTGGATGGGACTAGCGGGAGTAGGAATGAGCAGTTCTTC.

This clonotype appeared a few times. The V and J genes are TRBV20-1 and TRBJ2-7; D may be TRBD2 (6 bases). Trimming took off 5 bases at V and 4 bases at J, with 24 bases between the two ends. The CDR3 covers 16 residues. Per the germline V gene, CDR1 is DFQATT and CDR2 is SNEGSKA (reference sequence). The CDR3 is CSAGGASRRGVYEQYF. The CDR3 nucleotides are TGCAGTGCTGGCGGGGCTAGTAGGAGAGGGGTGTACGAGCAGTACTTC.

This clonotype was counted many times. The V call is TRBV10-3, the J call TRBJ2-7; 8 nucleotides align to TRBD1. The CDR3 totals 14 residues. Germline-derived CDR1 and CDR2 are ENHRY and SYGVKD. V gave up 4 bases and J gave up 4 bases; unmatched junction bases: 6. CDR3 in amino acids: CAISALDRGYEQYF. DNA of the CDR3: TGTGCCATCAGTGCTTTAGACAGGGGATACGAGCAGTACTTC.

This clonotype was seen only a few times. The rearrangement joins TRBV7-9 to TRBJ2-7; perhaps TRBD1 as D (5 bases). Germline V lookup: CDR1 SEHNR, CDR2 FQNEAQ (reference sequence). The CDR3 contains 15 residues. V dropped 5 bases and J dropped 0 bases, with 14 bases sitting between them. CDR3 coding DNA: TGTGCCAGCAGCATAGGGGCCCAGAGCTCCTACGAGCAGTACTTC. Its protein is CASSIGAQSSYEQYF.